This T cell receptor (beta chain) was identified in a study of blood T cell repertoires in COVID-19. On the study more broadly: Samples of COVID-19 (acute and convalescent) were obtained from the United States, Italy and Spain. Sources were T cells, B-cell-depleted T cells, or PBMCs; the material itself was cDNA or gDNA.

In the source study's methods: Scientists estimated how many nucleated cells there were by amplifying reference gene primers. Measured with immunoSEQ multiplex PCR; TCRdb has only the in-frame clones, and not every one. V and J calls plus clone size are reproduced from that table; the DNA served to infer D and trimming. The profile covers roughly 300,000 clones, with roughly 89% appearing a single time and approximately 1.8% taken by the ten largest. This clone was counted once. CDR3 length: 15 residues. The ends were cut back, 5 bases at V and 1 base at J, with 12 bases in the middle. CDR1 and CDR2 from the germline V gene are LNHNV and YYDKDF (reference sequence).

Sequenced sample: peripheral blood. The receptor was derived from a woman aged 30 to 39 with COVID-19, enrolled during active disease. The chain uses TRBV15 and TRBJ1-5; TRBD1 might be the D (6 bases). The CDR3 coding sequence is TGTGCCACCAGCCCCCGGGGGGGCAGCAATCAGCCCCAGCATTTT. This gives the protein CATSPRGGSNQPQHF.